One and the same sample provided the 12 T cell receptor beta chains below, sequenced in a study of technical replicates of blood from four donors. Clones were read by immunoSEQ multiplex PCR, and TCRdb kept only the in-frame ones, dropping some. The top ten clones hold over 0.2% of a sample with around 68,000 clones, 95% to 97% of them seen once. Sequenced sample: T cells isolated from PBMCs. The receptor set was obtained from a human donor in good health.

V and J are TRBV28 and TRBJ2-7; 12 positions match TRBD2. This CDR3 region has 18 residues. Germline CDR1 reads MDHEN; CDR2 reads SYDVKM. The J segment lost 3 bases and the V segment lost 2 bases, leaving 11 bases of the junction unmatched. The CDR3 is CASSLGSLAGGPYYEQYF. CDR3 bases: TGTGCCAGCAGTTTAGGTAGTCTAGCGGGAGGGCCCTACTACGAGCAGTACTTC.

The rearrangement joins TRBV4-1 to TRBJ1-2, with D perhaps TRBD1 (5 bases). This CDR3 has 16 amino acids. The germline V gene has CDR1 MGHRA and CDR2 YSYEKL. Deletions cut 0 bases from V and 8 bases from J, with 19 bases between. CDR3 DNA sequence: TGCGCCAGCAGCCAAGAGCATCCGGGACTTATTATCGGCTACACCTTC. Its protein product is CASSQEHPGLIIGYTF.

This clone was found a few times. The chain combines TRBV27 with TRBJ1-2; 11 bases line up with TRBD1. The trim removed 5 bases at V and 8 bases at J, leaving 10 bases unmatched. The germline V gene encodes CDR1 MNHEY and CDR2 SMNVEV (reference sequence). The CDR3 is 15 residues long. The chain's CDR3 is CASSPQRTGGRGYTF. The CDR3 DNA reads as TGTGCCAGCAGTCCTCAGAGGACAGGGGGCCGGGGCTACACCTTC.

This sequence joins TRBV6-5 and TRBJ2-1, with D possibly TRBD2 on 6 matching bases. The CDR3 covers 15 residues. Trimming left V 8 bases short and J 0 bases short, with 14 bases between. Germline assignment: CDR1 MNHEY and CDR2 SVGAGI. The CDR3 nucleotides are TGTGCCAGCCTCTTTAGCGGAAGCTCCTACAATGAGCAGTTCTTC. It is translated as CASLFSGSSYNEQFF.

The V and J genes are TRBV7-9 and TRBJ2-7; no firm D call. Germline V gene sequence: CDR1 SEHNR, CDR2 FQNEAQ (reference sequence). With 5 bases removed from V and 5 bases from J, the gap between germline ends came to 10 bases. The CDR3 loop spans 12 amino acids. CDR3 nucleotides: TGTGCCAGCAGCCGGGTCACGGACGAGCAGTACTTC. Residues: CASSRVTDEQYF. Together with reference TRBV7-9 and TRBJ2-7, the CDR3 gives the full variable domain: DTGVSQNPRHKITKRGQNVTFRCDPISEHNRLYWYRQTLGQGPEFLTYFQNEAQLEKSRLLSDRFSAERPKGSFSTLEIQRTEQGDSAMYLCASSRVTDEQYFGPGTRLTVT.

The chain employs TRBV7-2 and TRBJ2-5; 7 bases agree with TRBD2. V gave up 4 bases and J gave up 4 bases; unmatched junction bases: 6. Germline V gene sequence: CDR1 SGHTA, CDR2 FQGNSA. The CDR3 spans 14 residues. DNA for the CDR3: TGTGCCAGCAGCTATCAGCGGGGAGGAGAGACCCAGTACTTC. It translates to CASSYQRGGETQYF.

The chain links TRBV7-9 to TRBJ2-1; the match to TRBD1 covers 7 bases. With 1 base clipped from V and 10 bases from J, the junction kept 13 bases outside the gene matches. The germline V gene encodes CDR1 SEHNR and CDR2 FQNEAQ (reference sequence). This CDR3 contains 16 residues. CDR3 nucleotides: TGTGCCAGCAGCTTAGGCCTGACAGGGTCTACTAACGAGCAGTTCTTC. The encoded protein is CASSLGLTGSTNEQFF.

The chain employs TRBV14 and TRBJ1-2, with D unclear. The CDR3 covers 11 residues. Looked up from germline, CDR1 is SGHDN and CDR2 is FVKESK. Trimming stripped 6 bases from V and 3 bases from J, with 5 bases between. CDR3 sequence: CASSSDYGYTF. The CDR3 DNA reads as TGTGCCAGCAGTAGCGACTATGGCTACACCTTC.

The CDR3 region is CAWSQGEVNQPQHF. The CDR3, as DNA: TGTGCCTGGAGTCAGGGTGAGGTCAATCAGCCCCAGCATTTT. The chain combines TRBV30 with TRBJ1-5; tentatively, D is TRBD1 (5 bases). Per germline, CDR1 GTSNPN and CDR2 SVGIG (reference sequence). The CDR3 runs to 14 residues. V was pared by 2 bases and J by 3 bases, with 11 bases between.

V usage is TRBV19 and J usage is TRBJ2-7, with 11 bases lining up with TRBD2. CDR3 length: 16 amino acids. From germline, CDR1 is LNHDA and CDR2 SQIVND (reference sequence). V shed 4 bases and J 3 bases; nucleotides not matched to a gene: 8. CDR3 residues: CASSRGLAERGYEQYF. The CDR3 DNA reads as TGTGCCAGTAGTAGGGGACTAGCGGAGAGGGGCTACGAGCAGTACTTC.

This chain uses TRBV29-1 with TRBJ2-7; 9 bases line up with TRBD2. V lost 6 bases to trimming and J lost 4 bases; unmatched junction nucleotides: 4. CDR3 size: 12 residues. Germline loops: CDR1 SQVTM, CDR2 ANQGSEA. CDR3 protein: CSVAGGPYEQYF. CDR3 in DNA: TGCAGCGTGGCGGGAGGGCCGTACGAGCAGTACTTC.

The CDR3 sequence is CASSLNPVMYEQYF. The CDR3 DNA reads as TGTGCCAGCAGTTTGAATCCGGTAATGTACGAGCAGTACTTC. V gene TRBV27 combines with J gene TRBJ2-7; D unresolved. V was pared by 3 bases and J by 4 bases, with 13 bases between. CDR1 is MNHEY and CDR2 is SMNVEV in the germline V gene (reference sequence). The CDR3 loop spans 14 amino acids.